The present T cell receptor (beta chain) was sequenced within a study of blood T cell repertoires in COVID-19. The assay was immunoSEQ multiplex PCR, and TCRdb's table has in-frame clones only and misses some. This sample yields 350,000 to 400,000 clones, of which 85% to 90% are seen a single time; 1% belongs to the top ten. Resolution of symptoms, clearance, or two negative PCRs was present in recovered Cohort 3 donors. Germline loops: CDR1 MNHNY, CDR2 SVGAGI (reference sequence). Germline trimming cut 5 bases from V and 7 bases from J; bases unmatched to any gene: 6. The CDR3 runs 14 residues. The sequencing input was PBMCs or T cells enriched from blood (not recorded which). This sequence was found in a man aged 18 to 30 who had recovered from COVID-19. The chain carries TRBV6-6 and TRBJ1-5; TRBD1 aligns across 9 bases. The chain's CDR3 is CASSTGQGGQPQHF. The DNA for the CDR3 is TGTGCCAGCAGTACGGGACAGGGCGGACAGCCCCAGCATTTT.